A selection of T cell receptor beta chains follows, all from one sample in a study of T cells in Graves' hyperthyroidism and ophthalmopathy. TCRdb reprocessed the multiplex PCR reads via MiXCR and lists one record per CDR3 protein. The sample holds around 700,000 distinct CDR3 sequences, about 19% seen once. Sequenced input: blood. The receptor source for this set is a woman in her 50s with Graves' hyperthyroidism that later progressed to Graves' ophthalmopathy. CDR3s leave out the opening cysteine and the closing phenylalanine or tryptophan. Rows may omit the clone size; those that give it use once, few, many or a size class.

v_gene	j_gene	abundance	CDR3aa
TRBV3-1	TRBJ1-5	-	ASSRGQGRQPQH
TRBV27	TRBJ2-7	-	ASSDRDSTYHPYEQY
TRBV24-1	TRBJ2-7	-	ATSDQGTGAHYEQY
TRBV19	TRBJ2-4	few	ASSEGWGLAKNIQY
TRBV6-2/TRBV6-3	TRBJ1-6	-	ASSYLGRGDSPLH
TRBV30	TRBJ1-2	many	AWSLRGGYT
TRBV7-2	TRBJ1-1	-	ASSFTGRGTEAF
TRBV6-6	TRBJ2-2	many	ASSYSNWGGKDTGELF
TRBV10-2	TRBJ1-3	-	ASSEYVSGNTIY
TRBV30	TRBJ2-2	-	AWSKGVYTGELF
TRBV11-2	TRBJ2-3	-	ASTGTPRGTDTQY
TRBV12-3/TRBV12-4	TRBJ2-6	-	ATPGFSGANVLT
TRBV5-1	TRBJ1-1	-	ASSTQQGRAEAF
TRBV13	TRBJ1-3	-	ASSLQGQGAGNTIY
TRBV2	TRBJ2-2	few	ASSELGTATGELF
TRBV7-6	TRBJ1-1	-	ASSIWTETEAF
TRBV9	TRBJ1-6	few	ASSVNQLYNSPLH